The next 28 T cell receptor beta chains were all read from a single sample in a study of T cell repertoires in aging, cancer and after chemotherapy. The template was genomic DNA from peripheral blood, not RNA. A mixed TRB-A/B primer pool amplified rearranged TRB by multiplex touch-down PCR. TCRdb analysed the multiplex PCR reads with MiXCR anew, one entry per CDR3 protein. The sample holds 860 or so distinct CDR3 sequences; about a fifth are singletons and the top ten take 15%. Sequenced: blood. All receptors come from a human donor with a blood cancer.

In regard to this clonotype: The junction departs from germline at one end; a sequencing error may be responsible. The chain links TRBV7-7 to TRBJ2-2; TRBD1 or TRBD2 may be the D gene (5 bases each). The V gene's germline CDR1 is SSHAT and CDR2 FNYEAQ (reference sequence). The CDR3 spans 13 residues. CDR3 DNA sequence: TGTGCTAGCAGCTTGGGGGTAGGCGGGGAGCTGTTTTTT. Its protein product is CASSLGVGGELFF.

The rearrangement links TRBV6-1 to TRBJ2-7, with TRBD1 identical over 7 bases. Germline V lookup: CDR1 MNHNS, CDR2 SASEGT. This CDR3 contains 14 residues. Germline trimming cut 3 bases from V and 9 bases from J; bases unmatched to any gene: 11. The CDR3 protein is CASSENIGGAGQYF. CDR3 bases: TGTGCCAGCAGTGAGAATATAGGGGGCGCCGGGCAGTACTTC.

The J gene is TRBJ2-5, the V gene TRBV9, with 8 bases fitting TRBD2. The V and J ends lost 0 bases and 7 bases, in that order; junction bases with no gene match: 8. This CDR3 region has 15 residues. Germline V CDR1 and CDR2: SGDLS, YYNGEE. The CDR3 reads CASSVAGGLEGTQYF. The CDR3 region has the DNA TGTGCCAGCAGCGTAGCGGGAGGGTTGGAAGGGACCCAGTACTTC.

The V gene is TRBV19, the J gene TRBJ2-6; D not resolved. The DNA end is a closer match to TRBJ2-5, so the J assignment may be wrong. The CDR3 runs 12 residues. The germline CDR1 and CDR2 sequences are LNHDA and SQIVND (reference sequence). CDR3 residues: CAGVGGVDIQYF. The CDR3 DNA reads TGTGCCGGTGTCGGTGGGGTCGACATCCAGTACTTC.

Comments on this clonotype: This could be a read error, since a much larger clone is one nucleotide away. This sequence joins TRBV5-1 and TRBJ2-5, with unresolved D. The CDR3 sequence is 12 residues long. The germline V gene has CDR1 SGHRS and CDR2 YFSETQ. Trimming took 0 bases from V and 4 from J, leaving 4 bases between them. CDR3 residues: CASSLVGETQYF. The CDR3 DNA sequence: TGCGCCAGCAGCTTGGTCGGAGAGACCCAGTACTTC.

By share, this clonotype ranks as medium-sized. This sequence joins TRBV20-1 and TRBJ2-1; weak D call: TRBD2 (6 bases). This CDR3 region has 15 residues. V gave up 4 bases and J gave up 8 bases, with 21 bases separating them. Germline CDR1 DFQATT, CDR2 SNEGSKA (reference sequence). The CDR3 here is CSATPRRETLDEQFF. The DNA of the CDR3 is TGCAGTGCTACCCCAAGGAGGGAGACACTCGATGAGCAGTTCTTC.

Relative to its sample, this clonotype is medium-sized. The chain uses TRBV5-4 and TRBJ1-1; D is uncertain. The germline V gene encodes CDR1 SGHNT and CDR2 YYREEE (reference sequence). The CDR3 sequence is 13 residues long. The V gene lost 3 bases and the J gene lost 1 base, with 7 bases spanning the gap. The CDR3 region is CASSYWGNTEAFF. The CDR3, as DNA: TGTGCCAGCAGCTACTGGGGGAACACTGAAGCTTTCTTT.

The gene calls are TRBV19 and TRBJ2-2, with 11 nucleotides matching TRBD2. V trimming: 6 bases; J trimming: 0 bases; junction bases outside the gene matches: 0. Germline V CDR1 and CDR2: LNHDA, SQIVND (reference sequence). The CDR3 runs to 15 residues. As DNA, the CDR3 is TGTGCCAGTAGGACTAGCGGGGCGAACACCGGGGAGCTGTTTTTT. This encodes CASRTSGANTGELFF.

By share, this clonotype ranks as large. V and J are TRBV19 and TRBJ1-5, with D perhaps matching TRBD1 (5 bases). With 8 bases removed from V and 0 bases from J, the gap between germline ends came to 20 bases. Per germline, CDR1 LNHDA and CDR2 SQIVND (reference sequence). CDR3 size: 17 residues. The CDR3 spells CASQSRADLYSNQPQHF. CDR3 sequence (DNA): TGTGCCAGTCAGAGCAGGGCCGATTTGTATAGCAATCAGCCCCAGCATTTT.

This clonotype was picked up a small number of times. The CDR3 DNA reads as TGCAGTGCGCCCTCCGACAGGGACTACAATGAGCAGTTCTTC. Amino acid sequence: CSAPSDRDYNEQFF. This sequence joins TRBV20-1 and TRBJ2-1, with 7 bases identical to TRBD1. The CDR3 covers 14 residues. With 6 bases clipped from V and 3 bases from J, the junction kept 8 bases outside the gene matches. CDR1 is DFQATT and CDR2 is SNEGSKA in the germline V gene (reference sequence).

This clonotype is judged medium-sized (0.01 to 0.1%). The chain has TRBV24-1 and TRBJ1-6, with unresolved D. The CDR3 covers 19 residues. Germline V lookup: CDR1 KGHDR, CDR2 SFDVKD. The ends were cut back, 6 bases at V and 0 bases at J, with 20 bases in the middle. In nucleotides, the CDR3 is TGTGCCACCAGTCCCCCCCGGCGGCTGGAGAGCTCCTATAATTCACCCCTCCACTTT. This sequence encodes CATSPPRRLESSYNSPLHF.

In its sample, this clonotype ranks as large (0.1 to 1%). This chain links TRBV27 with TRBJ1-6, with D perhaps TRBD1 (6 bases). Germline V CDR1 and CDR2: MNHEY, SMNVEV (reference sequence). The CDR3 is 15 residues long. The V gene lost 8 bases and the J gene lost 8 bases, with 19 bases spanning the gap. The CDR3 spells CASYLEGKGDSPLHF. CDR3 DNA: TGTGCCAGCTATTTAGAGGGTAAGGGGGATTCACCCCTCCACTTT.

In its sample, this clonotype ranks as hyperexpanded. The rearrangement uses TRBV29-1 and TRBJ2-1; 9 positions agree with TRBD1. The CDR3 runs to 14 residues. Germline CDR1 reads SQVTM; CDR2 reads ANQGSEA. Trimming at V came to 6 bases and at J to 3 bases, leaving 6 bases not matched to a gene. The CDR3 protein is CSVARTGDYNEQFF. Written as DNA, the CDR3 is TGCAGCGTAGCTCGGACAGGGGACTACAATGAGCAGTTCTTC.

Details on this clonotype: This sequence may be a read error, since a much larger clone differs from it by one base. The chain recombines TRBV11-3 with TRBJ2-7; unclear D gene. The CDR3 has 12 residues. Looked up from germline, CDR1 is SGHNT and CDR2 is YENEEA. Trimming took 5 bases from V and 5 from J, leaving 10 bases between them. The CDR3 bases are TGTGCCAGCAGCCTCTTTAGGCACGAGCAGTACTTC. This gives the protein CASSLFRHEQYF.

Sample share makes this clonotype medium-sized (0.01 to 0.1%). The rearrangement joins TRBV24-1 to TRBJ2-3; maybe TRBD2 (5 bases). V was cut by 2 bases and J by 3 bases, with 17 bases left in between. The CDR3 covers 17 residues. CDR1 KGHDR and CDR2 SFDVKD come from the germline V gene. The CDR3 loop is CATSDSNTWWRTDTQYF. CDR3 bases: TGTGCCACCAGTGATTCCAATACGTGGTGGAGGACAGATACGCAGTATTTT.

This clonotype is classed as large (0.1 to 1%). This rearrangement joins TRBV15 to TRBJ2-5; D is ambiguous. V lost 0 bases, J lost 4 bases, and 3 bases lay in between. The CDR3 consists of 12 residues. Germline CDR1 LNHNV, CDR2 YYDKDF (reference sequence). As DNA, the CDR3 is TGTGCCACCAGCAGAGAGAGAGAGACCCAGTACTTC. It yields the protein CATSRERETQYF.

This clonotype rates as large. The chain employs TRBV6-1 and TRBJ1-4, with TRBD1 matching over 8 bases. The CDR3 covers 16 residues. V shed 2 bases, J shed 7 bases, and the junction held 9 bases outside the gene matches. Germline loops: CDR1 MNHNS, CDR2 SASEGT. The chain's CDR3 is CASSEFGGRGPEKLFF. The CDR3 nucleotides read TGTGCCAGCAGTGAATTTGGAGGCAGGGGGCCTGAAAAACTGTTTTTT.

V gene TRBV2 combines with J gene TRBJ2-2; either TRBD1 or TRBD2 may fit D (5 bases each). V lost 8 bases to trimming and J lost 5 bases, with 9 bases between them. Per germline, CDR1 SNHLY and CDR2 FYNNEI. The CDR3 is 12 residues long. The CDR3 reads CASDGTTGELFF. Here the CDR3 DNA reads TGTGCCAGCGACGGGACGACCGGGGAGCTGTTTTTT.

This clonotype is large (0.1 to 1%). This rearrangement joins TRBV5-4 to TRBJ2-1; 9 bases fit TRBD2. Germline CDR1 SGHNT, CDR2 YYREEE (reference sequence). CDR3 length: 19 amino acids. V trimming: 0 bases; J trimming: 7 bases; junction bases outside the gene matches: 17. CDR3: CASSLGYLAGSRVRNEQFF. CDR3 DNA: TGTGCCAGCAGCTTGGGGTACCTAGCGGGAAGCAGGGTCAGGAATGAGCAGTTCTTC.

This clonotype has only a few counts. This chain links TRBV4-1 with TRBJ1-4; TRBD1 aligns across 9 bases. Germline assignment: CDR1 MGHRA and CDR2 YSYEKL. The CDR3 is 15 amino acids. V was pared by 4 bases and J by 7 bases, with 7 bases of the junction left unmatched. Here the CDR3 DNA reads TGCGCCAGCAGCCGCTGGACAGGGGAACCTGAAAAACTGTTTTTT. This sequence encodes CASSRWTGEPEKLFF.

This clonotype is medium-sized (0.01 to 0.1%). The CDR3 protein is CASSSRRTGGTTEAFF. In DNA form, the CDR3 reads TGTGCCAGCAGTTCCCGACGAACAGGGGGCACCACTGAAGCTTTCTTT. The V call is TRBV28, the J call TRBJ1-1, with TRBD1 matching over 9 bases. Germline V gene sequence: CDR1 MDHEN, CDR2 SYDVKM. With 4 bases clipped from V and 4 bases from J, the junction kept 10 bases outside the gene matches. CDR3 size: 16 residues.

This clonotype was detected only a few times. The V and J genes are TRBV6-1 and TRBJ1-2; TRBD1 might be the D (6 bases). The CDR3 covers 14 residues. Germline CDR1 reads MNHNS; CDR2 reads SASEGT. V shed 6 bases and J shed 4 bases, with 15 bases lying between them. CDR3 bases: TGTGCCAGCAGCTACGGGGGGCGCAGCTATGGCTACACCTTC. Translated: CASSYGGRSYGYTF.

By sample share, this clonotype is large. The chain joins TRBV5-4 to TRBJ2-3; 7 nucleotides match TRBD1. V shed 3 bases and J 2 bases; nucleotides not matched to a gene: 6. CDR3 length: 15 amino acids. The germline CDR1 and CDR2 sequences are SGHNT and YYREEE (reference sequence). CDR3 sequence reads: CASSSYRGNTDTQYF. Written as DNA, the CDR3 is TGTGCCAGCAGCTCCTACAGGGGAAACACAGATACGCAGTATTTT.

This clonotype is termed large (0.1 to 1%). The chain couples TRBV11-1 to TRBJ1-6, with a tentative D call TRBD1 (5 bases). The length of the CDR3 is 14 residues. From germline, CDR1 is SGHAT and CDR2 FQDESV (reference sequence). V was shortened by 5 bases and J by 10 bases, with 15 bases between the two germline ends. The CDR3 DNA is TGTGCCAGCAGCCCCCGACTCCAGGGATCACCCCTCCACTTT. Protein product: CASSPRLQGSPLHF.

By share, this clonotype ranks as large (0.1 to 1%). In DNA, the CDR3 is TGCGCCAGCAGCTTGGCCGGGGGCTCCTACGAGCAGTACTTC. It yields the protein CASSLAGGSYEQYF. The chain couples TRBV5-1 to TRBJ2-7, with a tentative D call TRBD2 (6 bases). The CDR3 covers 14 residues. CDR1 SGHRS and CDR2 YFSETQ come from the germline V gene. V lost 0 bases to trimming and J lost 0 bases, with 7 bases between them.

This clonotype is labeled large. The rearrangement uses TRBV18 and TRBJ1-2; D gene ambiguous. Trimming removed 2 bases from V and 5 bases from J, with 18 bases in between. The CDR3 runs 16 residues. Germline V gene lookup returns CDR1 KGHSH and CDR2 LQKENI. The CDR3 here is CASSPDPPAGSYGYTF. CDR3 nucleotides: TGTGCCAGCTCACCAGACCCCCCTGCAGGTTCATATGGCTACACCTTC.

V is TRBV20-1 and J is TRBJ2-5; a possible D gene is TRBD2 (6 bases). Looked up from germline, CDR1 is DFQATT and CDR2 is SNEGSKA (reference sequence). The CDR3 runs to 14 residues. V lost 2 bases to trimming and J lost 5 bases, with 15 bases between them. This CDR3 reads CSARFREPQETQYF. DNA for the CDR3: TGCAGTGCTAGATTCCGGGAGCCCCAGGAGACCCAGTACTTC.

By share, this clonotype ranks as medium-sized (0.01 to 0.1%). This rearrangement joins TRBV20-1 to TRBJ1-5; D might be TRBD1 (6 bases). This CDR3 comprises 16 residues. The V end was cut by 0 bases, the J end by 0 bases, with 12 bases between. Per germline, CDR1 DFQATT and CDR2 SNEGSKA (reference sequence). The CDR3 DNA reads as TGCAGTGCTAGAGATCGGTCGGGGGCTAGCAATCAGCCCCAGCATTTT. Amino acids: CSARDRSGASNQPQHF.